Listed here are 15 T cell receptor beta chains from one sample, sequenced in a study of T cells in Graves' hyperthyroidism and ophthalmopathy. From RNA transcripts, TCR beta CDR3 regions were amplified. The HTBI primer set was used in a first-round RT-PCR of the TCR CDR3. TCRdb called the multiplex PCR reads again in MiXCR, with one record for every CDR3 protein. The sample includes roughly 700,000 distinct CDR3 sequences, under 45% of them seen just once. Sequences were obtained from blood. These receptors all stem from a woman aged 35 to 49 with Graves' hyperthyroidism.

At least ten counts were recorded for this clonotype. The chain carries TRBV7-9 and TRBJ1-5, with TRBD1 as a possible D gene (5 bases). Germline V gives CDR1 SEHNR, CDR2 FQNEAQ (reference sequence). The V end lost 3 bases, the J end lost 5 bases, and 8 bases lay between the germline ends. This CDR3 is built from 13 residues. DNA of the CDR3: TGTGCCAGCAGCTTCTGGGGGGATCAGCCCCAGCATTTT. Its translation: CASSFWGDQPQHF.

Notes on this clonotype: One end of the junction is discordant with germline, which a read error may explain. The chain uses TRBV10-2 and TRBJ1-6, with D possibly TRBD1 on 5 matching bases. CDR3 length: 17 amino acids. The germline V gene encodes CDR1 WSHSY and CDR2 SAAADI. The CDR3 spells CASSELIAGLYNSPLHF. The CDR3 DNA sequence: TGTGCCAGCAGTGAACTCATCGCGGGGCTTTATAATTCACCCCTCCACTTT.

This clonotype was picked up a small number of times. This chain links TRBV10-3 with TRBJ2-3, with unresolved D. Trimming shortened V by 10 bases and J by 6 bases, and 14 bases separated the two germline ends. Germline V gives CDR1 ENHRY, CDR2 SYGVKD. There are 12 residues in the CDR3. The CDR3 sequence: CASQNQGDTQYF. CDR3 DNA sequence: TGTGCCAGCCAAAACCAAGGGGATACGCAGTATTTT.

This clonotype was recorded at least ten times. The rearrangement joins TRBV20-1 to TRBJ2-7; D is uncertain. Per germline, CDR1 DFQATT and CDR2 SNEGSKA (reference sequence). Deletions cut 1 base from V and 6 bases from J, with 13 bases between. This CDR3 comprises 13 residues. CDR3 in amino acids: CSARARVSGEQYF. Here the CDR3 DNA reads TGCAGTGCTAGAGCAAGGGTTAGTGGCGAGCAGTACTTC.

J is TRBJ2-7 and V is TRBV6-5, with TRBD1 identical over 7 bases. Germline assignment: CDR1 MNHEY and CDR2 SVGAGI. This CDR3 has 13 residues. V shed 8 bases and J 6 bases; nucleotides not matched to a gene: 10. The DNA for the CDR3 is TGTGCCAGCCGGGGACAGACAGAATGCGAGCAGTACTTC. This sequence encodes CASRGQTECEQYF.

This clonotype was detected ten times or more. The CDR3 sequence: CAISLVANTGELFF. CDR3 DNA sequence: TGTGCCATCAGTTTAGTTGCGAACACCGGGGAGCTGTTTTTT. The chain uses TRBV10-3 and TRBJ2-2; D is unresolved. The CDR3 has 14 amino acids. CDR1 ENHRY and CDR2 SYGVKD come from the germline V gene. V lost 5 bases and J lost 0, with 7 bases in between.

CDR3 region: CASSLARAGAATLETQYF. The CDR3 DNA is TGTGCCAGCAGCTTAGCTCGAGCGGGGGCAGCCACTCTGGAGACCCAGTACTTC. The rearrangement links TRBV7-2 to TRBJ2-5; 8 nucleotides line up with TRBD2. The J segment lost 5 bases and the V segment lost 0 bases, leaving 14 bases of the junction unmatched. This CDR3 has 18 amino acids. Germline V lookup: CDR1 SGHTA, CDR2 FQGNSA.

This clonotype was seen ten or more times. The V and J genes are TRBV7-8 and TRBJ2-5; 11 bases are shared with TRBD1. CDR1 SGHVS and CDR2 FQNEAQ come from the germline V gene. The CDR3 is 15 residues long. Trimming removed 1 base from V and 3 bases from J; junction bases left unmatched: 1. The CDR3 sequence: CASSLGTGGKETQYF. The CDR3 nucleotides read TGTGCCAGCAGCTTAGGGACAGGGGGCAAAGAGACCCAGTACTTC.

This clonotype was counted ten times or more. The rearrangement uses TRBV29-1 and TRBJ1-5, with D hard to call. Germline loops: CDR1 SQVTM, CDR2 ANQGSEA. The CDR3 extends over 12 amino acids. V was shortened by 4 bases and J by 2 bases, with 6 bases between the two germline ends. CDR3 nucleotide sequence: TGCAGCGTTGGGTGGGGCAATCAGCCCCAGCATTTT. Residues: CSVGWGNQPQHF.

This clonotype was detected a few times. V is TRBV11-2 and J is TRBJ2-6, with D uncertain. Trimming stripped 4 bases from V and 4 bases from J, with 5 bases between. Per germline, CDR1 SGHAT and CDR2 FQNNGV. This CDR3 comprises 13 residues. The CDR3 coding sequence is TGTGCCAGCAGCTCCATCGGGGCCAACGTCCTGACTTTC. This encodes CASSSIGANVLTF.

This clonotype was counted ten times or more. The chain joins TRBV4-3 to TRBJ2-5, with D perhaps matching TRBD1 or TRBD2 (6 bases each). This CDR3 region has 16 residues. The germline V and J ends were trimmed by 0 bases and 5 bases, with 16 bases remaining between them. The V gene's germline CDR1 is LGHNA and CDR2 YSLEER. The CDR3 coding sequence is TGCGCCAGCAGCCAAGATTGGAGGGGGGTGAGGGAGACCCAGTACTTC. Translating it yields CASSQDWRGVRETQYF.

The J gene is TRBJ1-2, the V gene TRBV20-1; D gene ambiguous. Germline values: CDR1 DFQATT, CDR2 SNEGSKA (reference sequence). The CDR3 runs to 10 residues. V lost 6 bases, J lost 11 bases, and 13 bases lay in between. CDR3 sequence (DNA): TGCAGTGCCGTATTGGACGGTTACACCTTC. Amino acid sequence: CSAVLDGYTF.

This chain uses TRBV7-2 with TRBJ1-2; 11 nucleotides match TRBD1. V lost 3 bases to trimming and J lost 3 bases; unmatched junction nucleotides: 3. Per the germline V gene, CDR1 is SGHTA and CDR2 is FQGNSA. This CDR3 spans 15 amino acids. The CDR3 sequence: CASSFPGQGDYGYTF. The CDR3 DNA is TGTGCCAGCAGCTTTCCGGGACAGGGGGACTATGGCTACACCTTC.

There are a few counts of this clonotype. Relative to the germline gene, one junction end is altered; a read error may explain this. The chain combines TRBV25-1 with TRBJ1-1; no firm D call. The CDR3 totals 13 residues. Germline V gene data show CDR1 as MGHDK and CDR2 as SYGVNS. In DNA, the CDR3 is TGCGCCAGCAGCTCCGGTTTTTCTCCTGAAGCTTTCTTT. It yields the protein CASSSGFSPEAFF.

The chain combines TRBV4-3 with TRBJ2-7; 7 bases map to TRBD2. V was clipped by 3 bases and J by 4 bases; unmatched bases: 12. The CDR3 is 16 amino acids. The germline CDR1 and CDR2 sequences are LGHNA and YSLEER. This chain's CDR3 is CASSQSDQRDKYEQYF. The CDR3 nucleotides read TGCGCCAGCAGCCAGTCAGACCAGCGGGATAAGTACGAGCAGTACTTC.